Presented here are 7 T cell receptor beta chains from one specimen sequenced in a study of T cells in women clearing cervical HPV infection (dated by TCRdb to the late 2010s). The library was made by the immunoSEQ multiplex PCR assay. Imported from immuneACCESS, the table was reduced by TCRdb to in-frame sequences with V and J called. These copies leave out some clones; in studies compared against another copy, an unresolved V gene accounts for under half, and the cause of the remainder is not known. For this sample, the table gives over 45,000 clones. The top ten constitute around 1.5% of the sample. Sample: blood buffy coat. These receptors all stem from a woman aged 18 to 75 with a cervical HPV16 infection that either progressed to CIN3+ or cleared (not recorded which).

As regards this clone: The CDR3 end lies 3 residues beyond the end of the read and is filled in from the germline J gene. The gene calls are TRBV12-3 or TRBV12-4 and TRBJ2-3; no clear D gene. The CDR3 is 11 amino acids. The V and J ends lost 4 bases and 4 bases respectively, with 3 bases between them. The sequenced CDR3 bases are TGTGCCAGCAGTTCCGCAGATACG. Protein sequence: CASSSADT. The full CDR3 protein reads CASSSADTQYF.

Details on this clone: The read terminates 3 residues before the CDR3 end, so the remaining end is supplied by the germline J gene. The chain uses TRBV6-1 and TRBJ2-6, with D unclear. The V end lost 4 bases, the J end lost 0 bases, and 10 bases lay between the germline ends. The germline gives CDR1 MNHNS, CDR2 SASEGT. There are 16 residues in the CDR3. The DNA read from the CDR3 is TGTGCCAGCAGTGCGAATTGGGCCTCTGGGGCCAACGTC. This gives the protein CASSANWASGANV. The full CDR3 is CASSANWASGANVLTF.

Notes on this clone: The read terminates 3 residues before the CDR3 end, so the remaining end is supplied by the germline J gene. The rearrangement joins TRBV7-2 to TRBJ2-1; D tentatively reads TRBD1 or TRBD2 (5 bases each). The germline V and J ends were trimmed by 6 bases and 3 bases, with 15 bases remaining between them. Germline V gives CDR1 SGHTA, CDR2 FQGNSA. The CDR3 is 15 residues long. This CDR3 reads CASREDIGFYNEQFF. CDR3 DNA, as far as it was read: TGTGCCAGCAGGGAGGACATTGGTTTCTACAATGAG.

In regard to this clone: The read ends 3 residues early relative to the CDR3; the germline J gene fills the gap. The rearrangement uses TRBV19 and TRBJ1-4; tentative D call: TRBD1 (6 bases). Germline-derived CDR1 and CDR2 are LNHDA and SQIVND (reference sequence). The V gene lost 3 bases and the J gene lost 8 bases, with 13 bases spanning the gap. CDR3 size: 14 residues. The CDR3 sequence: CASSMQGRTEKLFF. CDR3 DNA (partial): TGTGCCAGTAGTATGCAGGGGCGCACCGAAAAA.

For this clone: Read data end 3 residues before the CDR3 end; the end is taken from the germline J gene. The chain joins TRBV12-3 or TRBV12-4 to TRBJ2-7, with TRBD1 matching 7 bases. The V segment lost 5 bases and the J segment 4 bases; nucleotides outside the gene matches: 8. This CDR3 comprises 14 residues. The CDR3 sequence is CASSTGTDLYEQYF. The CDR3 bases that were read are TGTGCCAGCAGTACCGGGACAGACTTATACGAG.

CDR3 DNA (partial): TGTGCCAGCAGCCCGAGACAGGGTTCTAATTCACCC. This gives the protein CASSPRQGSNSP. In full, the CDR3 reads CASSPRQGSNSPLHF. The V call is TRBV7-2, the J call TRBJ1-6, with TRBD1 identical over 7 bases. The read finishes 3 residues shy of the CDR3 end, and the germline J gene is used to complete it. Germline values: CDR1 SGHTA, CDR2 FQGNSA. V lost 5 bases, J lost 6 bases, and 7 bases stayed unmatched. The CDR3 length is 15 residues. The full variable domain, completed using reference TRBV7-2 and TRBJ1-6, is GAGVSQSPSNKVTEKGKDVELRCDPISGHTALYWYRQSLGQGLEFLIYFQGNSAPDKSGLPSDRFSAERTGGSVSTLTIQRTQQEDSAVYLCASSPRQGSNSPLHFGNGTRLTVT.

CDR3 bases read: TGCAGCGTTGCACAGGCCAGGGCCAACGTC. Protein: CSVAQARANV. The entire CDR3 protein is CSVAQARANVLTF. The V call is TRBV29-1, the J call TRBJ2-6; D may be TRBD1 (5 bases). The CDR3 end falls 3 residues outside the read, so it is completed with the germline J gene. Germline loops: CDR1 SQVTM, CDR2 ANQGSEA. The CDR3 covers 13 residues. V lost 4 bases to trimming and J lost 5 bases, with 9 bases between them.